The 14 T cell receptor beta chains below all came from one sample that was sequenced in a study of blood T cell repertoires in COVID-19 (dated by TCRdb to between 2020 and 2021). The method behind the library was the immunoSEQ multiplex PCR assay. TCRdb carries this immuneACCESS record with in-frame sequences only. Its versions omit some clonotypes, under half of them owing to an unresolved V gene in the studies checked, with the rest unexplained. For this sample the table gives roughly 200,000 clones, of which 76% were detected only once. Jointly, the top ten make up approximately 9% of the sample. The sample was peripheral blood. The receptors were gathered from a woman aged 45-59 years with active or convalescent COVID-19.

The chain links TRBV6-2 or TRBV6-3 to TRBJ2-5; no clear D. Germline V gene lookup returns CDR1 MNHEY and CDR2 SVGEGT. The CDR3 contains 12 residues. V lost 5 bases to trimming and J lost 3 bases, with 7 bases between them. The CDR3 DNA follows: TGTGCCAGCAGTGGGCAGAAAGAGACCCAGTACTTC. Amino acids: CASSGQKETQYF.

The rearrangement uses TRBV4-2 and TRBJ1-2, with D perhaps TRBD1 (6 bases). This CDR3 is built from 16 residues. Germline CDR1 and CDR2: LGHNA and YNFKEQ. The V end lost 1 base, the J end lost 3 bases, and 15 bases lay between the germline ends. Here the CDR3 DNA reads TGTGCCAGCAGCCAAGGTCGGGACATATGGGACTATGGCTACACCTTC. Translation gives CASSQGRDIWDYGYTF.

This clone was counted between two and nine times. The CDR3 bases are TGTGCCATCAGCGGGGAAACCAATCAGCCCCAGCATTTT. Translated, it gives CAISGETNQPQHF. The rearrangement joins TRBV10-3 to TRBJ1-5; D remains unclear. The V gene lost 6 bases and the J gene lost 3 bases, with 9 bases spanning the gap. The CDR3 length is 13 residues. CDR1 ENHRY and CDR2 SYGVKD come from the germline V gene.

Details on this clone: Other DNA sequences within the sample encode an identical CDR3. J is TRBJ2-7 and V is TRBV7-2, with 8 bases that match TRBD1. Germline loops: CDR1 SGHTA, CDR2 FQGNSA. The CDR3 consists of 13 residues. With V trimmed by 1 base and J by 4 bases, 0 bases remained unmatched. The CDR3 spells CASSLDRGYEQYF. For the CDR3, the DNA is TGTGCCAGCAGCTTAGACAGGGGGTACGAGCAGTACTTC.

V and J are TRBV7-8 and TRBJ2-2, with TRBD2 identical over 9 bases. The CDR3 length is 17 residues. CDR1 is SGHVS and CDR2 is FQNEAQ in the germline V gene. V shed 5 bases, J shed 7 bases, and the junction held 14 bases outside the gene matches. In DNA form, the CDR3 reads TGTGCCAGCAGCCAGGCGGGGGTAGCGGGAGATAGCGGGGAGCTGTTTTTT. This gives the protein CASSQAGVAGDSGELFF.

The chain recombines TRBV18 with TRBJ2-7, with 8 positions matching TRBD1. V was pared by 0 bases and J by 6 bases, with 4 bases of the junction left unmatched. The CDR3 contains 14 residues. The germline V gene encodes CDR1 KGHSH and CDR2 LQKENI. The CDR3 DNA reads as TGTGCCAGCTCACCACCCCAGGGGGCGTTCGAGCAGTACTTC. It encodes CASSPPQGAFEQYF.

This chain joins TRBV14 and TRBJ1-1; TRBD1 matches at 8 bases. The CDR3 covers 15 residues. The V gene's germline CDR1 is SGHDN and CDR2 FVKESK. Unmatched junction bases numbered 8, after V lost 4 bases and J lost 4 bases. The CDR3 DNA reads as TGTGCCAGCAGCCTCCGGACAGGGTACTCCACTGAAGCTTTCTTT. Its translation: CASSLRTGYSTEAFF.

The chain is built from TRBV28 and TRBJ2-2; D remains ambiguous. Germline CDR1 MDHEN, CDR2 SYDVKM. The CDR3 has 14 amino acids. V was trimmed by 3 bases and J by 6 bases, leaving 11 bases between them. CDR3 in amino acids: CASSFASLAGELFF. The CDR3 DNA follows: TGTGCCAGCAGTTTTGCTAGTCTGGCCGGGGAGCTGTTTTTT.

This sequence joins TRBV6-5 and TRBJ2-5; 7 nucleotides align to TRBD2. This CDR3 region has 15 residues. With 0 bases clipped from V and 3 bases from J, the junction kept 4 bases outside the gene matches. Germline loops: CDR1 MNHEY, CDR2 SVGAGI. The CDR3 loop is CASSYSGAGEETQYF. DNA of the CDR3: TGTGCCAGCAGTTACTCTGGGGCGGGGGAAGAGACCCAGTACTTC.

The chain combines TRBV5-5 with TRBJ1-6; 7 bases match TRBD1. Germline V gene data show CDR1 as SGHKS and CDR2 as YYEKEE (reference sequence). The junction had 9 bases not matched to a gene; V was cut back by 4 bases and J by 5 bases. CDR3 length: 16 amino acids. The CDR3 region has the DNA TGTGCCAGCAGCCTGAAGAGGGGACAGAATAATTCACCCCTCCACTTT. Its translation: CASSLKRGQNNSPLHF.

The chain recombines TRBV5-8 with TRBJ2-2; tentatively, D is TRBD2 (5 bases). Germline V gene lookup returns CDR1 SGHTS and CDR2 YDEGEE. The V end lost 0 bases, the J end lost 5 bases, and 11 bases lay between the germline ends. This CDR3 spans 15 amino acids. The CDR3 bases are TGTGCCAGCAGCTTGGCCCCAAGGACTACCGGGGAGCTGTTTTTT. This gives the protein CASSLAPRTTGELFF.

The chain employs TRBV7-3 and TRBJ2-1; D is unclear. V was clipped by 0 bases and J by 3 bases, with 6 bases between them. Germline V gene sequence: CDR1 SGHTA, CDR2 FQGTGA. The CDR3 is 14 amino acids. In DNA, the CDR3 is TGTGCCAGCAGCTTAACCCACAGCTACAATGAGCAGTTCTTC. Translated, it gives CASSLTHSYNEQFF.

This clone occurred a few times. The chain combines TRBV11-2 with TRBJ1-6; D unclear. The CDR3 covers 15 residues. Germline V gene data show CDR1 as SGHAT and CDR2 as FQNNGV. The V end was cut by 0 bases, the J end by 4 bases, with 7 bases between. The CDR3 DNA sequence: TGTGCCAGCAGCTTAGAGTCTAATTATAATTCACCCCTCCACTTT. Its translation: CASSLESNYNSPLHF. Complete variable domain (other parts from reference TRBV11-2 and TRBJ1-6): EAGVAQSPRYKIIEKRQSVAFWCNPISGHATLYWYQQILGQGPKLLIQFQNNGVVDDSQLPKDRFSAERLKGVDSTLKIQPAKLEDSAVYLCASSLESNYNSPLHFGNGTRLTVT.

The J gene is TRBJ2-7, the V gene TRBV5-1; D might be TRBD2 (5 bases). Germline CDR1 reads SGHRS; CDR2 reads YFSETQ. Trimming took 1 base from V and 7 from J, leaving 9 bases between them. The CDR3 loop spans 12 amino acids. The CDR3 nucleotides read TGCGCCAGCAGCTTGAATAGGGAGGAGCAGTACTTC. Translated, it gives CASSLNREEQYF.